The rows below give T cell receptor beta chains drawn from one sample of a study of cytomegalovirus exposure and HLA in healthy donors. Assay used: immunoSEQ multiplex PCR; TCRdb lists only in-frame clones, some missing. The sample includes 100,000 to 150,000 clones, about 8.5% of them seen just once. Sequencing was performed on PBMCs. The receptors were gathered from a man aged 40-49 years in good health and CMV-seronegative. CDR3s include the opening cysteine and the closing phenylalanine or tryptophan. A D gene is named only where the DNA matches it firmly. Size is omitted from some rows. Given values are once, few, many or a class for expanded clones.

d_call	v_call	clone_size	j_call	cdr3_nt	cdr3_aa
TRBD1	TRBV6-1	few	TRBJ1-6	TGTGCCAGCAGTACCCGGACAGGGAATAATTCACCCCTCCACTTT	CASSTRTGNNSPLHF
-	TRBV6-6	-	TRBJ2-7	TGTGCCAGCAGTTACCTGCCAGGCGCCCGTTCCTACGAGCAGTACTTC	CASSYLPGARSYEQYF
-	TRBV10-1	-	TRBJ2-1	TGCGCCAGCAGTGTTGGGGGCCGGTACAATGAGCAGTTCTTC	CASSVGGRYNEQFF
TRBD2	TRBV9	few	TRBJ2-1	TGTGCCAGCAGCCCCGTAGCGGGGGGATCCTACAATGAGCAGTTCTTC	CASSPVAGGSYNEQFF
-	TRBV5-1	-	TRBJ1-6	TGCGCCAGCAGCTCCGCAGATAATTCACCCCTCCACTTT	CASSSADNSPLHF
TRBD2	TRBV11-2	-	TRBJ2-5	TGTGCCAGCAGTCTCGGACTAGTGGAGACCCAGTACTTC	CASSLGLVETQYF
TRBD1	TRBV9	few	TRBJ1-3	TGTGCCAGCAGCGCCGGGTGGACAGGGCCCTCTGGAAACACCATATATTTT	CASSAGWTGPSGNTIYF
TRBD2	TRBV7-9	-	TRBJ2-3	TGTGCCAGCAGCCCCACCATAGCGGGGGTCCGCACAGATACGCAGTATTTT	CASSPTIAGVRTDTQYF
TRBD1	TRBV29-1	-	TRBJ1-1	TGCAGCGTCACAAGGACAGGGTTGAACACTGAAGCTTTCTTT	CSVTRTGLNTEAFF
TRBD2	TRBV30	-	TRBJ2-1	TGTGCCTGGAGTGCGAAAAGTGTAGCGGGGGCGTACAATGAGCAGTTCTTC	CAWSAKSVAGAYNEQFF
TRBD1	TRBV13	-	TRBJ2-7	TGTGCCAGCGCTACAGGGGCCTACGAGCAGTACTTC	CASATGAYEQYF
-	TRBV2	-	TRBJ2-7	TGTGCCAGCAGTGGACTAGTGTACGAGCAGTACTTC	CASSGLVYEQYF
-	TRBV4-1	few	TRBJ2-7	TGCGCCAGCAGCCAAGAACACGCAGGGGTCGCCTACGAGCAGTACTTC	CASSQEHAGVAYEQYF
TRBD1	TRBV7-2	-	TRBJ2-3	TGTGCCAGCAGCAAGGACAGGGGCGAGGGCACAGATACGCAGTATTTT	CASSKDRGEGTDTQYF
-	TRBV30	few	TRBJ2-7	TGTGCCTGGAGTGTAGGGAGCTCCTACGAGCAGTACTTC	CAWSVGSSYEQYF